Here is one T cell receptor (beta chain) with its context. Its antigen is unknown. Using immunoSEQ multiplex PCR, the repertoire was profiled, and TCRdb retains in-frame clones only, with some absent. Seen here are about 66,000 clones, roughly 80% observed once, and the top ten hold 4.5% to 7%. CDR1 MNHEY and CDR2 SMNVEV come from the germline V gene (reference sequence). The germline V and J ends were trimmed by 6 bases and 2 bases, with 17 bases remaining between them. The CDR3 loop spans 15 amino acids. This sample stems from a study of PD-1 blockade in mismatch repair-deficient tumors. Broader study findings: Tumor-resident clones, often absent from pretreatment blood, expanded after pembrolizumab and then contracted.

The rearrangement links TRBV27 to TRBJ2-7; D ambiguous. Source: peripheral blood, taken 2 weeks after starting pembrolizumab. The sequence was collected from an adult with mismatch repair-deficient cancer. The DNA for the CDR3 is TGTGCCAGCAGGGTGGTGGTAACAGACACCTACGAGCAGTACTTC. Translating gives CASRVVVTDTYEQYF.